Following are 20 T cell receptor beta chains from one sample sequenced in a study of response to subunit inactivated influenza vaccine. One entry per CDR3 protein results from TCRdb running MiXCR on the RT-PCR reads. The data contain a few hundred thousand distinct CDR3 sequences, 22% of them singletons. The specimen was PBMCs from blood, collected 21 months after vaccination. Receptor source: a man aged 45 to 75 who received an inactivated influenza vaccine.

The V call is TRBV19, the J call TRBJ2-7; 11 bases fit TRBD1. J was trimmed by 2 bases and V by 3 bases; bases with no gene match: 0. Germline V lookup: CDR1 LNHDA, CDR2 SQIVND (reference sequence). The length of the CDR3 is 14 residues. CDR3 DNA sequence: TGTGCCAGTAGTATGGGACAGGGGGCCTACGAGCAGTACTTC. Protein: CASSMGQGAYEQYF.

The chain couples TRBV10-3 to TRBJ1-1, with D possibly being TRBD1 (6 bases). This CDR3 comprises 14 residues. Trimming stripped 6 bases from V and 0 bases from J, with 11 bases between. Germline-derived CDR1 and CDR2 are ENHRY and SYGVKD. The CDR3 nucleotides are TGTGCCATCAGATCCACAGGGCTGAACACTGAAGCTTTCTTT. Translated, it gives CAIRSTGLNTEAFF.

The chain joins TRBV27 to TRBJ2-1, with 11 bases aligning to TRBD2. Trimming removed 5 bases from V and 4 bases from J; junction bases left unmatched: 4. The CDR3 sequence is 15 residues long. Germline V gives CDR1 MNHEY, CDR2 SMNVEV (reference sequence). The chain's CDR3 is CASSRPSGGYNEQFF. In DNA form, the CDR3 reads TGTGCCAGCAGTCGACCTAGCGGGGGGTACAATGAGCAGTTCTTC.

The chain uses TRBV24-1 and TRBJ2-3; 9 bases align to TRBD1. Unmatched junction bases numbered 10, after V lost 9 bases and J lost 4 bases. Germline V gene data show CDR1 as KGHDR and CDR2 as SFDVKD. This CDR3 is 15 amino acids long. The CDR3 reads CATAPPDRGADTQYF. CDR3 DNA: TGTGCCACCGCCCCGCCGGACAGGGGTGCAGATACGCAGTATTTT.

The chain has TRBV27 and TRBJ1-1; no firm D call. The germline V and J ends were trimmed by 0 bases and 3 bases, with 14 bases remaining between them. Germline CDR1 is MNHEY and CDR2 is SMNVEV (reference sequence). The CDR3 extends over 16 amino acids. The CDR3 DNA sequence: TGTGCCAGCAGTTTATCCTCGGCGGGCGTGCACACTGAAGCTTTCTTT. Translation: CASSLSSAGVHTEAFF.

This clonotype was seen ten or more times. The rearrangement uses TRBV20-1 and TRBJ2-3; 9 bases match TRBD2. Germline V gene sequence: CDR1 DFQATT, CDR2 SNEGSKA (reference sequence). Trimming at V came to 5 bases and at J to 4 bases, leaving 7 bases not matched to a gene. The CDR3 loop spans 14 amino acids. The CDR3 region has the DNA TGCAGTGCTGGTAGCGGGAGTTCCCCAGATACGCAGTATTTT. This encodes CSAGSGSSPDTQYF.

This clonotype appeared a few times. CDR3 sequence reads: CASSLGQRMNTGELFF. In DNA, the CDR3 is TGTGCCAGCAGTTTGGGACAGAGGATGAACACCGGGGAGCTGTTTTTT. The gene calls are TRBV12-3 or TRBV12-4 and TRBJ2-2, with TRBD1 matching 7 bases. V shed 3 bases, J shed 1 base, and the junction held 5 bases outside the gene matches. The CDR3 totals 16 residues.

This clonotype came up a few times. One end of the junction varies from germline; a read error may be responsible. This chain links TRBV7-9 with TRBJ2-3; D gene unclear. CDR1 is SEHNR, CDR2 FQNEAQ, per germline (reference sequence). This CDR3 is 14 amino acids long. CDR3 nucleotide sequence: TGTGCTAGCAGCCCCGGTACGGTTACAGATACGCAGTATTTT. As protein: CASSPGTVTDTQYF.

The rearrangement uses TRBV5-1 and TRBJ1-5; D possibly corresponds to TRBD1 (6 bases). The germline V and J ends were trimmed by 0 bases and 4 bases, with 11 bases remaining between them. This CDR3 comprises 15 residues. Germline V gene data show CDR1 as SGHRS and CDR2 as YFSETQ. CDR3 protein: CASSLGPRGNQPQHF. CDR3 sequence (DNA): TGCGCCAGCAGCTTGGGACCGAGGGGGAATCAGCCCCAGCATTTT.

The CDR3, as DNA: TGTGCCAGCAGTTTCAGCCAGGTCTATCAGCCCCAGCATTTT. This encodes CASSFSQVYQPQHF. The chain recombines TRBV6-2 or TRBV6-3 with TRBJ1-5; D is undetermined. Per germline, CDR1 MNHEY and CDR2 SVGEGT. V lost 4 bases to trimming and J lost 5 bases, with 12 bases between them. The CDR3 loop spans 14 amino acids.

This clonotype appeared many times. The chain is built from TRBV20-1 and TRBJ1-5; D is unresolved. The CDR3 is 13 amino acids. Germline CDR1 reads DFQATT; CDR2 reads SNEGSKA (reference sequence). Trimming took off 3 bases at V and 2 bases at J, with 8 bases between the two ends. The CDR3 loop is CSASPPGNQPQHF. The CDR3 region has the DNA TGCAGTGCTAGTCCCCCGGGCAATCAGCCCCAGCATTTT.

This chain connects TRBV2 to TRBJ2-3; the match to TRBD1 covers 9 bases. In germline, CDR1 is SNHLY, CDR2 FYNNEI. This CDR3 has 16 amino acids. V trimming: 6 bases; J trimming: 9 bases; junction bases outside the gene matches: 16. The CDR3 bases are TGTGCCAGCAGACGGGACAGGGCGGCTAGGGCTGTGACGCAGTATTTT. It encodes CASRRDRAARAVTQYF.

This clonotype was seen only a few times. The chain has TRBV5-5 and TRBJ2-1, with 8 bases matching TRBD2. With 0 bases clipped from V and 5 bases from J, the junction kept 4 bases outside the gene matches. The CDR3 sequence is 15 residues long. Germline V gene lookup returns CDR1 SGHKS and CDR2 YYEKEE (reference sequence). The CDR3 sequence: CASSLEAGAHNEQFF. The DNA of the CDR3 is TGTGCCAGCAGCTTGGAAGCGGGGGCCCACAATGAGCAGTTCTTC.

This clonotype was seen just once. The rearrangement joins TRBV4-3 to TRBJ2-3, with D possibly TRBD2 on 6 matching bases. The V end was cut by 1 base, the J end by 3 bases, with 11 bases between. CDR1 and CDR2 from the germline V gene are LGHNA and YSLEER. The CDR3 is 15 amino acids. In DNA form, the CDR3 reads TGCGCCAGCAGCCAAGTTCTAGCGAATACAGATACGCAGTATTTT. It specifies CASSQVLANTDTQYF.

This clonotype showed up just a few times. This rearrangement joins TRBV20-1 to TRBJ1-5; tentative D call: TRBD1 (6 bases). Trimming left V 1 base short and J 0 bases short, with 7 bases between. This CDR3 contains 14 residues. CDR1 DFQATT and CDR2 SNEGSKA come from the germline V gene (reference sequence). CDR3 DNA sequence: TGCAGTGCTAGAGTCAGGGGTAGCAATCAGCCCCAGCATTTT. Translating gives CSARVRGSNQPQHF.

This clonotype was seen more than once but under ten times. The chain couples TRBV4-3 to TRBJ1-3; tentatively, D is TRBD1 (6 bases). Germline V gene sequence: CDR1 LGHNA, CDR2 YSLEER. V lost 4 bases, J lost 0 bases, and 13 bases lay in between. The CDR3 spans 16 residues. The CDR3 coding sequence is TGCGCCAGCAGCCCGGGACACCCTGACTCTGGAAACACCATATATTTT. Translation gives CASSPGHPDSGNTIYF.

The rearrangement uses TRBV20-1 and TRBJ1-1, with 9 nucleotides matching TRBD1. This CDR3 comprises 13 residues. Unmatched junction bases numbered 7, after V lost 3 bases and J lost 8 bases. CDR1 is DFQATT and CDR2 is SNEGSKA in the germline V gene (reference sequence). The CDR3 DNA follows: TGCAGTGCTAGGGCGCGGACAGGGGTCGAAGCTTTCTTT. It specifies CSARARTGVEAFF.

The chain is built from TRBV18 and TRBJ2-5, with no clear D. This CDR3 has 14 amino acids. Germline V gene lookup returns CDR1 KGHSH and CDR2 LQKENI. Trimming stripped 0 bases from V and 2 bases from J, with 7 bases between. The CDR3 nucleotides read TGTGCCAGCTCACCACCGGCACAGCAAGAGACCCAGTACTTC. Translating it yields CASSPPAQQETQYF.

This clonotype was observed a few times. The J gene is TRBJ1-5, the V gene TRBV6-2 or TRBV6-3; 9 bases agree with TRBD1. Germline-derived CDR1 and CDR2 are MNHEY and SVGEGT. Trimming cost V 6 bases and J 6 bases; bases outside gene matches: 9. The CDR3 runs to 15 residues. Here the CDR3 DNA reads TGTGCCAGCAGCCAGGACAGGGGAATCTCTCAGCCCCAGCATTTT. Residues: CASSQDRGISQPQHF.

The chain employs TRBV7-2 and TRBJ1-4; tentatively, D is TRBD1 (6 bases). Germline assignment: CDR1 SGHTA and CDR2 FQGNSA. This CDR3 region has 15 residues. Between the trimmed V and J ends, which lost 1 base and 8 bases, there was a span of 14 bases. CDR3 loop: CASSLVGGQGEKLFF. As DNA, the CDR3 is TGTGCCAGCAGCTTAGTAGGGGGGCAAGGGGAAAAACTGTTTTTT.